Listed here are 27 T cell receptor beta chains from one sample, sequenced in a study of T cells in Graves' hyperthyroidism and ophthalmopathy. It was RNA transcripts that yielded the amplified TCR beta CDR3 regions. RT-PCR in the first round (using the HTBI primer set) targeted the TCR CDR3. TCRdb re-called the multiplex PCR reads through MiXCR, storing one row per CDR3 protein. The table shows hundreds of thousands of distinct CDR3 sequences, with about 14% occurring only once. Input material: blood. Receptors originate from a woman between 18 and 29 years old with Graves' hyperthyroidism.

This clonotype came up many times. The V and J genes are TRBV4-3 and TRBJ2-5; 10 nucleotides align to TRBD1. The length of the CDR3 is 15 residues. V was clipped by 3 bases and J by 2 bases; unmatched bases: 3. The germline V gene encodes CDR1 LGHNA and CDR2 YSLEER. CDR3 coding DNA: TGCGCCAGCAGCCACTTGGGACAGGGGCAAGAGACCCAGTACTTC. Translating it yields CASSHLGQGQETQYF.

J is TRBJ2-5 and V is TRBV20-1; possible D gene TRBD1, 5 bases. This CDR3 contains 13 residues. Per the germline V gene, CDR1 is DFQATT and CDR2 is SNEGSKA (reference sequence). V gave up 2 bases and J gave up 4 bases, with 11 bases separating them. Here the CDR3 reads CSARLDIRETQYF. In DNA, the CDR3 is TGCAGTGCTAGACTGGACATACGAGAGACCCAGTACTTC.

There are a few counts of this clonotype. The V gene is TRBV9, the J gene TRBJ2-3; D not certain. Trimming removed 0 bases from V and 2 bases from J, with 7 bases in between. The CDR3 runs 14 residues. Per the germline V gene, CDR1 is SGDLS and CDR2 is YYNGEE. CDR3 coding DNA: TGTGCCAGCAGCGTAGGCGACTTCACAGATACGCAGTATTTT. It translates to CASSVGDFTDTQYF.

This clonotype has ten or more counts. This chain joins TRBV7-9 and TRBJ2-2; the D is unclear. CDR3 size: 13 residues. Trimming removed 0 bases at V and 5 bases at J, with 4 bases between. The V gene's germline CDR1 is SEHNR and CDR2 FQNEAQ (reference sequence). Here the CDR3 DNA reads TGTGCCAGCAGCTTAGCTTTAACCGGGGAGCTGTTTTTT. As protein: CASSLALTGELFF.

The gene calls are TRBV12-3 or TRBV12-4 and TRBJ2-3; 11 bases are a match to TRBD2. This CDR3 has 18 amino acids. J lost 6 bases, V lost 1 base, and 12 bases had no gene match. CDR3 DNA: TGTGCCAGCAGTTTAGGCTGGGTGACTAGCGGGGAGGATGATACGCAGTATTTT. Its protein product is CASSLGWVTSGEDDTQYF.

At least ten counts were recorded for this clonotype. The rearrangement uses TRBV20-1 and TRBJ2-3; TRBD2 might be the D (5 bases). The germline V and J ends were trimmed by 6 bases and 3 bases, with 16 bases remaining between them. Germline CDR1 DFQATT, CDR2 SNEGSKA (reference sequence). CDR3 size: 14 residues. CDR3 loop: CSAPPSGRTDTQYF. Here the CDR3 DNA reads TGCAGTGCCCCGCCCAGCGGAAGGACAGATACGCAGTATTTT.

At least ten counts were recorded for this clonotype. This chain links TRBV18 with TRBJ1-5; the D gene is possibly TRBD1 (6 bases). The CDR3 is 15 amino acids. The V and J ends lost 1 base and 7 bases respectively, with 14 bases between them. CDR1 and CDR2 from the germline V gene are KGHSH and LQKENI. The CDR3 DNA reads TGTGCCAGCTCACCACGGCCAGGGGAATACCAGCCCCAGCATTTT. Its protein product is CASSPRPGEYQPQHF.

This clonotype has just a few counts. The V gene is TRBV6-1, the J gene TRBJ2-3; D is undetermined. Germline CDR1 reads MNHNS; CDR2 reads SASEGT. The CDR3 is 17 amino acids. Between the trimmed V and J ends, which lost 0 bases and 0 bases, there was a span of 13 bases. Written as DNA, the CDR3 is TGTGCCAGCAGTGAAGCGGGTTGGGCGGCAAGCACAGATACGCAGTATTTT. Amino acid sequence: CASSEAGWAASTDTQYF.

This clonotype has a count of ten or more. This sequence joins TRBV7-8 and TRBJ2-1, with D possibly matching TRBD2 (5 bases). This CDR3 has 18 residues. Trimming left V 2 bases short and J 5 bases short, with 22 bases between. Germline lookup yields CDR1 SGHVS and CDR2 FQNEAQ. CDR3 sequence reads: CASSLRRTPLRRDNEQFF. CDR3 DNA sequence: TGTGCCAGCAGCTTAAGGAGAACTCCCCTACGGCGGGACAATGAGCAGTTCTTC.

The V call is TRBV20-1, the J call TRBJ2-5, with 8 bases matching TRBD2. Germline V gene lookup returns CDR1 DFQATT and CDR2 SNEGSKA (reference sequence). The CDR3 runs to 14 residues. After removal of 6 bases from V and 7 bases from J, the junction contained 13 bases not matched to a gene. This CDR3 reads CSAEPAGLAGTQYF. Here the CDR3 DNA reads TGCAGTGCGGAACCCGCGGGGCTAGCGGGGACCCAGTACTTC.

There are many counts of this clonotype. This sequence joins TRBV2 and TRBJ2-1; D is unclear. Germline V lookup: CDR1 SNHLY, CDR2 FYNNEI. The CDR3 covers 16 residues. V lost 1 base to trimming and J lost 0 bases, with 10 bases between them. Here the CDR3 DNA reads TGTGCCAGCAGTGAAGAAGCGCCAACCTCCTACAATGAGCAGTTCTTC. Translated: CASSEEAPTSYNEQFF.

The CDR3 reads CASSQVSGSYNEQFF. The CDR3 bases are TGTGCCAGCAGCCAAGTATCTGGCTCCTACAATGAGCAGTTCTTC. The chain couples TRBV11-1 to TRBJ2-1, with D hard to call. From germline, CDR1 is SGHAT and CDR2 FQDESV (reference sequence). This CDR3 is built from 15 residues. Trimming removed 5 bases at V and 0 bases at J, with 11 bases between.

This rearrangement joins TRBV5-5 to TRBJ1-6; TRBD1 is a possible D gene (5 bases). Looked up from germline, CDR1 is SGHKS and CDR2 is YYEKEE (reference sequence). V was trimmed by 5 bases and J by 9 bases, leaving 12 bases between them. There are 13 residues in the CDR3. The CDR3 region is CASRHDQGSPLHF. The CDR3 DNA reads TGTGCCAGCAGACACGATCAGGGTTCACCCCTCCACTTT. The entire variable domain, with the rest obtained from reference TRBV5-5 and TRBJ1-6, is as follows: DAGVTQSPTHLIKTRGQQVTLRCSPISGHKSVSWYQQVLGQGPQFIFQYYEKEERGRGNFPDRFSARQFPNYSSELNVNALLLGDSALYLCASRHDQGSPLHFGNGTRLTVT.

J is TRBJ2-7 and V is TRBV6-6; D is undetermined. The V end lost 2 bases, the J end lost 2 bases, and 7 bases lay between the germline ends. Germline V lookup: CDR1 MNHNY, CDR2 SVGAGI (reference sequence). The CDR3 has 13 residues. Here the CDR3 reads CASSYSGAYEQYF. The CDR3 nucleotides are TGTGCCAGCAGTTACAGTGGAGCCTACGAGCAGTACTTC.

In this sample, this clonotype turned up many times. The V and J genes are TRBV10-3 and TRBJ1-2; TRBD1 aligns across 7 bases. This CDR3 spans 18 amino acids. Trimming took 0 bases from V and 3 from J; bases not matched to a gene: 13. Per the germline V gene, CDR1 is ENHRY and CDR2 is SYGVKD. The CDR3 nucleotides are TGTGCCATCAGTGAGTCCCCCGTGAAGGGGGCGGTCGACTATGGCTACACCTTC. Protein product: CAISESPVKGAVDYGYTF.

There are many counts of this clonotype. The chain has TRBV28 and TRBJ1-6; a weak D match, TRBD1 (5 bases). Per germline, CDR1 MDHEN and CDR2 SYDVKM. Trimming left V 5 bases short and J 7 bases short, with 12 bases between. This CDR3 is built from 14 residues. CDR3 sequence (DNA): TGTGCCAGCAGTACAATGGGACGAAATTCACCCCTCCACTTT. Translated, it gives CASSTMGRNSPLHF.

In this sample, this clonotype turned up many times. This chain connects TRBV27 to TRBJ1-4; the D gene is possibly TRBD1 (5 bases). This CDR3 region has 11 residues. The germline V gene has CDR1 MNHEY and CDR2 SMNVEV (reference sequence). V was pared by 11 bases and J by 12 bases, with 16 bases between. The CDR3 region is CAGHRGMELFF. The DNA of the CDR3 is TGTGCCGGCCACCGGGGGATGGAACTGTTTTTT.

The V call is TRBV10-3, the J call TRBJ2-7; D possibly corresponds to TRBD2 (6 bases). The ends were cut back, 11 bases at V and 6 bases at J, with 20 bases in the middle. In germline, CDR1 is ENHRY, CDR2 SYGVKD. This CDR3 contains 13 residues. The CDR3 sequence: CASAPNERAEQYF. The CDR3 nucleotides are TGTGCCTCCGCCCCGAACGAGCGGGCCGAGCAGTACTTC.

This clonotype was detected ten times or more. This chain joins TRBV6-5 and TRBJ1-1; no firm D call. The CDR3 totals 15 residues. Germline V gene sequence: CDR1 MNHEY, CDR2 SVGAGI. V was pared by 0 bases and J by 1 base, with 9 bases between. In DNA form, the CDR3 reads TGTGCCAGCAGTTACTCGAGAGGCGGGAACACTGAAGCTTTCTTT. Translated, it gives CASSYSRGGNTEAFF.

The CDR3 region is CASSYRGTGELFF. For the CDR3, the DNA is TGTGCCAGCAGTTACCGGGGCACCGGGGAGCTGTTTTTT. The chain combines TRBV6-6 with TRBJ2-2; perhaps TRBD2 as D (5 bases). Trimming left V 2 bases short and J 4 bases short, with 5 bases between. CDR3 length equals 13 residues. CDR1 is MNHNY and CDR2 is SVGAGI in the germline V gene (reference sequence).

This clonotype appeared a few times. The rearrangement links TRBV6-2 or TRBV6-3 to TRBJ2-4; TRBD2 matches 7 bases. The trim removed 5 bases at V and 9 bases at J, leaving 10 bases unmatched. This CDR3 is built from 14 residues. Germline V lookup: CDR1 MNHEY, CDR2 SVGEGT. CDR3 region: CASSPKRDHRIQYF. For the CDR3, the DNA is TGTGCCAGCAGTCCCAAGCGGGATCATCGCATTCAGTACTTC.

In this sample, this clonotype turned up many times. The chain couples TRBV20-1 to TRBJ2-1; D gene uncertain. Trimming stripped 0 bases from V and 5 bases from J, with 14 bases between. This CDR3 comprises 15 residues. Germline-derived CDR1 and CDR2 are DFQATT and SNEGSKA (reference sequence). This chain's CDR3 is CSARDKVGRNNEQFF. In DNA form, the CDR3 reads TGCAGTGCTAGAGATAAGGTCGGTAGGAACAATGAGCAGTTCTTC.

The chain recombines TRBV14 with TRBJ1-1; TRBD1 might be the D (5 bases). The V gene lost 0 bases and the J gene lost 0 bases, with 14 bases spanning the gap. The CDR3 runs 17 residues. The germline CDR1 and CDR2 sequences are SGHDN and FVKESK. Here the CDR3 DNA reads TGTGCCAGCAGCCAAGATCTGGGGGTCCTCATGAACACTGAAGCTTTCTTT. Its protein product is CASSQDLGVLMNTEAFF. The entire variable domain, with the rest obtained from reference TRBV14 and TRBJ1-1, is as follows: EAGVTQFPSHSVIEKGQTVTLRCDPISGHDNLYWYRRVMGKEIKFLLHFVKESKQDESGMPNNRFLAERTGGTYSTLKVQPAELEDSGVYFCASSQDLGVLMNTEAFFGQGTRLTVV.

This chain links TRBV9 with TRBJ2-5; 7 bases map to TRBD2. Losses at the gene ends were 0 bases for V and 5 bases for J; bases not matched to a gene: 7. The V gene's germline CDR1 is SGDLS and CDR2 YYNGEE. The CDR3 runs 15 residues. CDR3 in amino acids: CASSVGGGSRETQYF. CDR3 nucleotide sequence: TGTGCCAGCAGCGTAGGCGGCGGGAGCAGGGAGACCCAGTACTTC.

Details on this clonotype: The germline gene is not matched at one end of the junction; a read error may be the cause. The chain recombines TRBV29-1 with TRBJ2-2, with D possibly matching TRBD1 (7 bases). This CDR3 comprises 14 residues. Germline V gives CDR1 SQVTM, CDR2 ANQGSEA. CDR3 region: CSARTGLGLGELSF. CDR3 coding DNA: TGCAGCGCCAGGACAGGTTTGGGACTCGGGGAGCTGTCTTTT.

V is TRBV6-2 or TRBV6-3 and J is TRBJ2-5, with D perhaps given as TRBD1 or TRBD2 (5 bases each). Trimming removed 7 bases from V and 9 bases from J, with 27 bases in between. Germline V CDR1 and CDR2: MNHEY, SVGEGT. This CDR3 region has 16 residues. CDR3 in amino acids: CASTRLSGTADTAQYF. For the CDR3, the DNA is TGTGCCAGCACCCGACTATCCGGGACGGCCGATACGGCCCAGTACTTC.

This clonotype appeared a single time. The rearrangement uses TRBV5-4 and TRBJ2-1; weak D call: TRBD2 (6 bases). Germline V CDR1 and CDR2: SGHNT, YYREEE (reference sequence). The CDR3 spans 14 residues. V lost 2 bases to trimming and J lost 8 bases, with 14 bases between them. CDR3 nucleotides: TGTGCCAGCAGCTTTGGAGGGGAGTGGGATGAGCAGTTCTTC. Amino acids: CASSFGGEWDEQFF.